This TCR beta chain stems from a study of control samples from healthy donors and cancer patients. Only in-frame clones appear in the TCRdb table, and some are missing; sequencing was by immunoSEQ multiplex PCR. The sample shows roughly 76,000 clones, just under 95% of them seen only once. Looked up from germline, CDR1 is SGHRS and CDR2 is YFSETQ. The CDR3 spans 14 residues. V dropped 4 bases and J dropped 6 bases, with 14 bases sitting between them. This TCR derives from a woman aged 18-29 years in good health. The rearrangement links TRBV5-1 to TRBJ2-1; perhaps TRBD2 as D (6 bases). The source material was blood. This CDR3 reads CASSRGTLVNEQFF. The CDR3 nucleotides read TGCGCCAGCAGCCGCGGGACGTTAGTCAATGAGCAGTTCTTC.